The rows below give T cell receptor beta chains drawn from one sample of a study of blood T cell repertoires in COVID-19. Some clones are missing from TCRdb's copy, which holds only in-frame ones; the method was immunoSEQ multiplex PCR. The repertoire consists of about 380,000 clones, with around 90% occurring once and the leading ten covering 1% to 1.5%. The source material was peripheral blood. These receptors were obtained from a man aged 35 to 55 with acute or convalescent COVID-19. Both conserved end residues are part of each CDR3. D genes are given only for firm matches. Clone sizes are given selectively: once, few, many, or a class where the clone is expanded.

d_call j_call cdr3_length v_call clone_size cdr3_aa cdr3_nt
TRBD1 TRBJ2-5 15 TRBV28 - CASRPQGVFQETQYF TGTGCCAGCCGTCCCCAGGGGGTTTTCCAAGAGACCCAGTACTTC
TRBD2 TRBJ2-7 15 TRBV27 once CASSRSLAGAPEQYF TGTGCCAGCAGTCGATCCCTAGCGGGAGCCCCCGAGCAGTACTTC
TRBD1 TRBJ1-5 14 TRBV3-1/TRBV3-2 - CASSQGQGGQPQHF TGTGCCAGCAGCCAAGGACAGGGCGGTCAGCCCCAGCATTTT
- TRBJ1-4 16 TRBV7-8 few CASSLAPRGRGEKLFF TGTGCCAGCAGCTTAGCGCCCAGGGGCAGGGGAGAAAAACTGTTTTTT
- TRBJ1-2 9 TRBV29-1 - CSVDRGYTF TGCAGCGTTGACCGGGGCTACACCTTC
TRBD2 TRBJ2-7 15 TRBV27 once CASSLGGTSTYEQYF TGTGCCAGCAGTTTAGGTGGGACTAGTACCTACGAGCAGTACTTC
- TRBJ2-5 16 TRBV5-8 - CASSVRRGTLGETQYF TGTGCCAGCAGCGTCCGAAGGGGGACCTTAGGAGAGACCCAGTACTTC
TRBD1 TRBJ1-4 15 TRBV9 - CASTKGGTGDEKLFF TGTGCCAGCACCAAAGGAGGGACAGGGGACGAAAAACTGTTTTTT
- TRBJ1-1 14 TRBV30 - CATEGVGREAEAFF TGTGCCACAGAGGGGGTCGGGAGGGAGGCTGAAGCTTTCTTT
TRBD1 TRBJ1-1 15 TRBV11-3 - CASSMNRGGDTEAFF TGTGCCAGCAGCATGAACAGGGGCGGAGACACTGAAGCTTTCTTT
- TRBJ1-2 17 TRBV5-6 - CASSSPRDTRGSYGYTF TGTGCCAGCAGCTCACCTCGGGACACAAGGGGGTCCTATGGCTACACCTTC
- TRBJ2-7 13 TRBV10-2 - CASGLETGTRDYF TGCGCCAGCGGCCTTGAAACCGGGACAAGGGATTACTTC
TRBD1 TRBJ1-4 14 TRBV5-6 - CASSLTGVNEKLFF TGTGCCAGCAGCCTGACAGGGGTTAATGAAAAACTGTTTTTT
TRBD1 TRBJ2-7 14 TRBV7-9 - CASSSTGGLNEQYF TGTGCCAGCAGCTCGACAGGGGGCTTGAACGAGCAGTACTTC
TRBD1 TRBJ2-7 15 TRBV7-6 - CASSLSQGASYEQYF TGTGCCAGCAGCTTAAGCCAGGGGGCCTCCTACGAGCAGTACTTC
- TRBJ2-7 15 TRBV7-8 - CASSPRGRMSYEQYF TGTGCCAGCAGCCCGCGGGGACGGATGTCCTACGAGCAGTACTTC
TRBD1 TRBJ1-1 15 TRBV6-5 - CASRRDRDMNTEAFF TGTGCCAGCAGGAGGGACAGGGACATGAACACTGAAGCTTTCTTT
- TRBJ1-6 16 TRBV6-6 once CASSYSWGPINSPLHF TGTGCCAGCAGTTACTCTTGGGGCCCCATAAATTCACCCCTCCACTTT
TRBD1 TRBJ2-4 17 TRBV11-2 - CASSRGPGFLAKNIQYF TGTGCCAGCAGTAGGGGGCCGGGGTTTTTAGCCAAAAACATTCAGTACTTC
- TRBJ1-2 14 TRBV5-4 - CASSSSSGSYGYTF TGTGCCAGCAGCTCATCGTCAGGGTCCTATGGCTACACCTTC
- TRBJ2-2 16 TRBV9 - CASSPRGTSNTGELFF TGTGCCAGCAGCCCTCGTGGGACTTCGAACACCGGGGAGCTGTTTTTT
TRBD1 TRBJ1-4 14 TRBV25-1 - CASSDKTGYEKLFF TGTGCCAGCAGCGATAAGACAGGGTATGAAAAACTGTTTTTT
TRBD1 TRBJ2-7 16 TRBV28 - CASSLLPGQGTYEQYF TGTGCCAGCAGTCTATTACCGGGACAGGGTACCTACGAGCAGTACTTC
- TRBJ2-7 12 TRBV12-3/TRBV12-4 - CASRRETYEQYF TGTGCCAGCAGGAGGGAAACCTACGAGCAGTACTTC
- TRBJ1-1 16 TRBV28 - CASSPGSDYMNTEAFF TGTGCCAGCAGCCCTGGCTCTGATTATATGAACACTGAAGCTTTCTTT
TRBD1 TRBJ2-2 14 TRBV5-4 - CASSRDRGSRELFF TGTGCCAGCAGCCGCGACAGGGGAAGCCGGGAGCTGTTTTTT
TRBD2 TRBJ2-1 16 TRBV15 - CATSRGLAGGLNEQFF TGTGCCACCAGCAGAGGACTAGCGGGAGGTCTCAATGAGCAGTTCTTC
TRBD2 TRBJ2-7 17 TRBV30 - CAWSGDWSSGSNYEQYF TGTGCCTGGAGTGGGGACTGGTCTAGCGGGAGCAACTACGAGCAGTACTTC
- TRBJ1-2 15 TRBV10-3 - CAISESKIGLEGYTF TGTGCCATCAGTGAGTCGAAGATCGGACTGGAGGGCTACACCTTC
- TRBJ1-2 12 TRBV28 - CASRPPGYGYTF TGTGCCAGCAGGCCTCCAGGGTATGGCTACACCTTC
TRBD1 TRBJ2-6 16 TRBV4-1 - CASSRDRLSGANVLTF TGCGCCAGCAGCCGGGACAGGCTCTCTGGGGCCAACGTCCTGACTTTC
- TRBJ1-6 14 TRBV6-5 - CASSGGRQNSPLHF TGTGCCAGCAGCGGAGGACGGCAGAATTCACCCCTCCACTTT
- TRBJ2-7 11 TRBV20-1 - CSARGSYEQYF TGCAGTGCTAGAGGCAGCTACGAGCAGTACTTC
- TRBJ2-5 15 TRBV18 - CASSPQGNGQETQYF TGTGCCAGCTCACCCCAGGGGAACGGTCAAGAGACCCAGTACTTC
- TRBJ2-7 16 TRBV18 - CASSKRLQGESYEQYF TGTGCCAGCTCAAAACGATTGCAGGGCGAAAGCTACGAGCAGTACTTC
TRBD2 TRBJ2-7 15 TRBV6-5 - CASSYSTSGSSEQYF TGTGCCAGCAGTTACTCGACTAGCGGGTCTTCTGAGCAGTACTTC
TRBD1 TRBJ1-3 14 TRBV7-9 - CASSWTGGGNTIYF TGTGCCAGCAGCTGGACAGGGGGGGGAAACACCATATATTTT
TRBD2 TRBJ2-2 16 TRBV27 - CASSLLGGGAVGELFF TGTGCCAGCAGTTTACTCGGGGGGGGCGCGGTCGGGGAGCTGTTTTTT
- TRBJ1-5 16 TRBV10-3 - CAISEFGGGSNQPQHF TGTGCCATCAGTGAATTTGGGGGCGGGAGCAATCAGCCCCAGCATTTT
- TRBJ2-7 13 TRBV5-1 - CASSSRAPYEQYF TGCGCCAGCAGCTCCCGCGCCCCCTACGAGCAGTACTTC
TRBD1 TRBJ2-7 15 TRBV5-1 - CASSSQAQGAHEQYF TGCGCCAGCAGCTCACAAGCCCAGGGGGCCCACGAGCAGTACTTC
- TRBJ1-5 16 TRBV2 - CASSPIGQRSNQPQHF TGTGCCAGCAGTCCTATTGGACAAAGAAGCAATCAGCCCCAGCATTTT
TRBD1 TRBJ2-7 14 TRBV11-3 few CASSLRDRGYEQYF TGTGCCAGCAGCTTAAGGGACAGGGGTTACGAGCAGTACTTC
- TRBJ2-1 15 TRBV7-2 - CASSLGTGEFTEQFF TGTGCCAGCAGCTTAGGGACCGGGGAATTTACTGAGCAGTTCTTC
TRBD1 TRBJ1-5 17 TRBV30 - CAWSERQGVMGSQPQHF TGTGCCTGGAGTGAGCGACAGGGAGTTATGGGATCTCAGCCCCAGCATTTT
TRBD2 TRBJ2-1 18 TRBV7-9 - CASSLSRTSGSSYNEQFF TGTGCCAGCAGCTTATCCCGGACTAGCGGGAGCTCCTACAATGAGCAGTTCTTC
- TRBJ1-1 13 TRBV30 once CAWTGDLDTEAFF TGTGCCTGGACGGGGGATCTCGACACTGAAGCTTTCTTT
- TRBJ2-3 15 TRBV27 once CASSLSVGGTDTQYF TGTGCCAGCAGTTTATCCGTGGGAGGTACAGATACGCAGTATTTT
TRBD1 TRBJ2-4 14 TRBV27 once CASSSGTAKNIQYF TGTGCCAGCAGTTCCGGGACAGCAAAAAACATTCAGTACTTC
TRBD2 TRBJ2-1 14 TRBV19 few CASSPWRELIEQFF TGTGCCAGTAGTCCCTGGCGGGAGCTTATTGAGCAGTTCTTC
- TRBJ1-6 16 TRBV4-1 - CASSQSFPGLGSPLHF TGCGCCAGCAGCCAATCTTTCCCGGGATTGGGTTCACCCCTCCACTTT
TRBD1 TRBJ2-7 15 TRBV6-5 once CASSFVGQGAGEQYF TGTGCCAGCAGTTTCGTGGGACAGGGGGCAGGAGAGCAGTACTTC
- TRBJ1-5 14 TRBV27 - CASSLSIQGQPQHF TGTGCCAGCAGTTTATCGATACAGGGCCAGCCCCAGCATTTT
TRBD2 TRBJ2-1 16 TRBV28 - CASSFLSVAGNNEQFF TGTGCCAGCAGTTTTTTGTCGGTAGCGGGAAACAATGAGCAGTTCTTC
- TRBJ2-2 12 TRBV24-1 - CATSSRTGELFF TGTGCCACCAGTTCGAGGACCGGGGAGCTGTTTTTT
- TRBJ2-1 16 TRBV7-9 - CASSFDPQAVYNEQFF TGTGCCAGCAGCTTTGACCCCCAAGCGGTCTACAATGAGCAGTTCTTC
TRBD1 TRBJ1-4 16 TRBV6-1 - CASSEVLGQGGEKLFF TGTGCCAGCAGTGAAGTCTTAGGACAGGGGGGCGAAAAACTGTTTTTT
- TRBJ1-6 13 TRBV19 - CASQGWDNSPLHF TGTGCCAGTCAGGGGTGGGATAATTCACCCCTCCACTTT
TRBD2 TRBJ2-3 18 TRBV2 - CASSDIVETGGDTDTQYF TGTGCCAGCAGCGACATCGTGGAAACGGGGGGGGACACAGATACGCAGTATTTT